The entry that follows covers one TCR beta chain sequence. This clonotype was recorded a few times. Its antigen is unknown. Within one base of it there is no much larger clone, and no base qualities were kept. Sequencing was performed on an Illumina HiSeq 1500. The public reads were quality trimmed at Q25 with fastp and then assembled into clones with MiXCR by TCRdb, keeping productive beta chains. A single entry per CDR3 protein holds the most common genes and DNA from its merged rows. The sample table lists roughly 320,000 distinct CDR3 sequences, 8% to 10% of them with a count of one. Jointly, the top ten make up less than 3% of the sample. The germline V gene (reference sequence) supplies CDR1 DFQATT and CDR2 SNEGSKA. Including cysteine and phenylalanine, the CDR3 has 14 amino acids. Only the CDR3 part of the read is kept: 42 bases, read in frame from the first base. The germline ends are 14 bases apart after V is trimmed by 4 bases and J by 4 bases.

These data belong to a study of T cell repertoires in cytomegalovirus infection (dated by TCRdb to about 2019). With regard to the full study: Because public TCR beta signatures pointed to carriage of CMV infection together with the matching HLA type, the HLA type of each donor mattered for the analysis. General study outcomes and caveats: In both this cohort and an independent cohort of more than 350 donors, the cumulative frequency of public TCR beta family members distinguished carriers of CMV infection plus the relevant HLA type. The ex vivo response was dominated by HLA-C-restricted CMV-specific TCR beta clonotypes, which also provided the single most frequent clonotype in two of eight donors.

The sequence was collected from a human donor in good health (CMV status not recorded). Some clones in this sample may be carry-over from other donors' samples. The chain was built from TRBV20-1 and TRBJ1-5; too little of a D gene remains to name it. The sequencing sample was made of PBMCs. This receptor carries the CDR3 CSANLDRLNQPQHF. The nucleotide sequence reads as follows: TGCAGTGCTAACCTCGACCGACTGAATCAGCCCCAGCATTTT.